The clone carrying this TCR beta chain was observed once. V was shortened by 8 bases and J by 3 bases, with 17 bases between the two germline ends. The CDR3 length is 14 residues. From germline, CDR1 is MNHEY and CDR2 SMNVEV (reference sequence). It was focal radiation plus CTLA-4 blockade with ipilimumab that patients with chemo-refractory metastatic non-small-cell lung cancer received. The data originate from a study of radiotherapy plus CTLA-4 blockade in lung cancer. TCRdb's table, derived via immunoSEQ multiplex PCR, lists solely in-frame clones and lacks some. This table holds some 90,000 clones, around 86% found once.

This rearrangement joins TRBV27 to TRBJ2-7, with D perhaps TRBD1 or TRBD2 (6 bases each). The origin of this receptor is a human donor with non-small cell lung cancer who had stable disease on radiotherapy plus ipilimumab. The sample in question was peripheral blood, obtained from a patient treated with radiotherapy plus ipilimumab. The CDR3 region has the DNA TGTGCCAGCGGAGGAGGGGGATTTTTCTACGAGCAGTACTTC. Protein sequence: CASGGGGFFYEQYF.